This T cell receptor beta chain was identified in a study of blood T cell repertoires in COVID-19. Overall study: The United States, Italy and Spain were the sources of the acute and convalescent COVID-19 samples. Sources were T cells, B-cell-depleted T cells, or PBMCs; the material itself was cDNA or gDNA.

As processed by the authors: Using reference gene primer amplification, nucleated cell counts were estimated. Only in-frame clones appear in the TCRdb table, and some are missing; sequencing was by immunoSEQ multiplex PCR. That table furnishes V, J and clone size, whereas the DNA furnished D and trimming. Among roughly 12,000 clones listed, around 90% were seen once. CDR3 length: 15 residues. V was trimmed by 0 bases and J by 2 bases, leaving 9 bases between them. Looked up from germline, CDR1 is LNHNV and CDR2 is YYDKDF (reference sequence). This chain uses TRBV15 with TRBJ2-3; weak D call: TRBD2 (5 bases). The clonotype comes from a woman in her 70s with active COVID-19. Material: peripheral blood. The CDR3: CATSRDRGVTDTQYF. CDR3 in DNA: TGTGCCACCAGCAGAGATCGGGGAGTCACAGATACGCAGTATTTT.